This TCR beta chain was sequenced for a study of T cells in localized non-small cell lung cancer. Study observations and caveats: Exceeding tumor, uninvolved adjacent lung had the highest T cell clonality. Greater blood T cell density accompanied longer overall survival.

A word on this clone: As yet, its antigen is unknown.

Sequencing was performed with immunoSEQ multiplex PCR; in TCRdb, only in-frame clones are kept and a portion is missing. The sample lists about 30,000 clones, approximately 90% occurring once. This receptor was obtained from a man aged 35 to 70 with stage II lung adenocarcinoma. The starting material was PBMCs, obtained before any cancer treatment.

This chain's CDR3 is CASSPLGWDGYTF. The CDR3 nucleotides read TGTGCCAGCTCACCACTGGGGTGGGATGGCTACACCTTC. This chain connects TRBV18 to TRBJ1-2; D gene ambiguous. V was trimmed by 1 base and J by 6 bases, leaving 9 bases between them. The CDR3 is 13 amino acids. Germline-derived CDR1 and CDR2 are KGHSH and LQKENI.